This TCR beta chain came from a study of blood T cells in healthy people across ages (dated by TCRdb to about 2015). Broadly, across the study: Template switching captured roughly one uniquely barcoded TCR beta cDNA molecule per two T cells in model experiments. The study measured age-related changes in TCR beta repertoire diversity using deep sequencing normalized with unique cDNA molecular identifiers. The donors were split into four age groups: young (average 16 years), middle-aged (about 40), aged (62) and long-lived (about 74). To avoid experimental bias, donors of different ages were spread randomly across the sequencing lanes. Two additional independent replicas of 1 million unique cDNA reads from the same blood draw were analyzed for two donors (one aged 18 to 29 and one aged 80 or older).

Including cysteine and phenylalanine, the CDR3 has 16 amino acids. Only the CDR3 portion is preserved as DNA: 48 bases, with reading frame beginning at the first base. From a lookup of the germline V gene (reference sequence), CDR1 and CDR2 are DFQATT and SNEGSKA. V loses 1 base, J loses 7 bases, and the germline ends lie 23 bases apart. The library came from 5' RACE. Sequencing was performed on an Illumina HiSeq 2500. The second PCR ran for about 6 to 11 cycles and used a J-beta primer mix along with a sample-barcoded 5' primer. Each TCR beta cDNA molecule received a unique molecular identifier from a template-switch 5' adaptor carrying 12 random nucleotides. Each sample yielded at least 2.5 million CDR3-containing paired-end reads. First-strand cDNA synthesis was performed from all RNA using the Mint cDNA synthesis kit, with priming by a TRBC-specific oligonucleotide. After uracil-DNA glycosylase treatment, a first 18-cycle PCR used universal primers M1SS and BC2_uni_R on all cDNA. The paper's processing steps were these. Each sample was normalized by randomly selecting 1 million high-quality reads, each carrying a distinct molecular identifier. Instead of being binned into consensus sequences, reads that shared molecular identifiers were thrown out. MiTCR, run with a Q25 quality threshold and the strictest error-elimination algorithm, handled CDR3 identification, clonotype clustering and error correction. Lower-bound total TCR beta diversity was estimated with a nonparametric unseen species model using Euler transformation. TCRdb trimmed the raw reads at Q25, called clones with MiXCR and kept productive beta chains. Every CDR3 protein is listed once, alongside the most common genes and DNA of its rows. The authors' filters were not applied to this entry. This sample lists 1.5 million to 2 million distinct CDR3 sequences; approximately 30% were detected once. The ten largest clones represent 6.5% to 8.5% of the sample.

Donors were 30 to 45 systemically healthy Caucasian individuals from Russia aged roughly 6 to 100 years. Each donor gave roughly 11 milliliters of peripheral blood, drawn into EDTA-treated Vacutainer tubes. Ficoll-Paque density-gradient centrifugation was used to isolate PBMCs, with at least 7 million per sample. Total RNA was extracted from PBMCs with Trizol reagent, with at least 6 micrograms obtained per sample. For every donor, an aliquot of PBMCs went through flow cytometry to measure the percentages of naive CD45RAhigh/CD27high T cells. With respect to this clonotype: It has no known antigen specificity. Base-call qualities are not available, and no considerably larger clone is one nucleotide away.

Study-level results and caveats: Since profiling was done on bulk unsorted PBMCs, naive and antigen-experienced compartments could not be conclusively compared. The CMV infection status of donors was not known, potentially confounding age-related changes in expanded clonotypes. There was a strong correlation between observed TCR beta diversity and the percentage of naive T cells measured by flow cytometry. As age increased, observed TCR beta diversity per million T cells dropped in a roughly linear way, and a significant reduction was already evident by age 40. Estimates of total diversity based on one million sequenced T cells were considered lower bounds and underestimates. Compared with the aged group, the long-lived group had more naive CD4+ T cells, fewer expanded clones and increased TCR diversity, a pattern suggesting age selection.

The rearranged segments are TRBV20-1 and TRBJ2-7; the D gene is perhaps TRBD2, on 6 matching bases. The source of this sequence is a woman younger than 45 in good health. Input material: blood. CDR3 region: CSARVGFGGNGREQYF. The DNA sequence is TGCAGTGCTAGAGTGGGATTTGGGGGGAATGGAAGGGAGCAGTACTTC.